The present T cell receptor beta chain was sequenced within a study of T-cell reconstitution after alpha-beta-depleted transplantation in children. The germline V gene encodes CDR1 SGHNT and CDR2 YYREEE (reference sequence). The length of the CDR3 is 16 residues. V shed 0 bases and J shed 0 bases, with 11 bases lying between them. A TCRbeta library incorporating unique molecular identifiers was prepared. MiXCR was run by TCRdb on the PCR reads, yielding one entry per CDR3 protein. Seen here are 210,000 or so distinct CDR3 sequences, 8% to 9.5% observed once, and the top ten hold roughly 6.2%. The chain joins TRBV5-4 to TRBJ2-3; D possibly corresponds to TRBD2 (6 bases). Sequencing was performed on PBMCs from the stem cell graft donor, taken from the stem cell graft. The TCR sequence derives from a human donor who donated a stem cell graft to a child with acute lymphoblastic leukemia. The CDR3 nucleotides read TGTGCCAGCAGCTTGGTGGTAGCGGTGAGCACAGATACGCAGTATTTT. This sequence encodes CASSLVVAVSTDTQYF.